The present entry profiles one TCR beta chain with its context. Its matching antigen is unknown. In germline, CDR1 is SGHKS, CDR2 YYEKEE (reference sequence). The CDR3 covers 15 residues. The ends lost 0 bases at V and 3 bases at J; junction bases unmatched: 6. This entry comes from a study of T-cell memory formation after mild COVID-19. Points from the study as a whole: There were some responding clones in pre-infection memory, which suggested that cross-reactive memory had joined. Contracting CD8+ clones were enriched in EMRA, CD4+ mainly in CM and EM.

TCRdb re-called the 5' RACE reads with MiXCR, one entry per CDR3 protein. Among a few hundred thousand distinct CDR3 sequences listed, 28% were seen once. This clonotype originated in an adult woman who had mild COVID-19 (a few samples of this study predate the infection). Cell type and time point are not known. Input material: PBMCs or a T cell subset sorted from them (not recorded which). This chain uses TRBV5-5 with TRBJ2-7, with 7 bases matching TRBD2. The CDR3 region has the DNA TGTGCCAGCAGCTTGGTTCCAGCGGGGCTCTACGAGCAGTACTTC. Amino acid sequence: CASSLVPAGLYEQYF.